The 23 T cell receptor beta chains below all came from one sample that was sequenced in a study of persistence of HIV-infected CD4 T cells. Sequencing used immunoSEQ version 4 in survey mode. Clones were sequenced by immunoSEQ multiplex PCR, and TCRdb holds only the in-frame ones, with some missing. The sample lists over 10,000 clones, 66% occurring once. Overlapping HIV-1 Gag 15-mer peptides at approximately 0.96 ug per peptide per mL were used. Sorting selected CD4+ T cells upregulating both CD40 ligand and CD69. These TCRs are of unknown antigen specificity. The sample here was CD4+ T cells sorted from PBMCs after roughly 20-hour stimulation, taken from a patient who received antiretroviral therapy. The source of these receptors is an adult man with HIV who was CMV-seropositive.

The J gene is TRBJ1-2, the V gene TRBV6-5; D possibly corresponds to TRBD1 (5 bases). The germline V and J ends were trimmed by 8 bases and 5 bases, with 21 bases remaining between them. Germline CDR1 reads MNHEY; CDR2 reads SVGAGI. The CDR3 is 15 residues long. In DNA, the CDR3 is TGTGCCAGCCTTAGGGGCGGAACAGGAGATTATGGCTACACCTTC. It codes for CASLRGGTGDYGYTF.

V gene TRBV6-1 combines with J gene TRBJ1-5; D is unclear. CDR3 length: 15 residues. Trimming removed 2 bases from V and 1 base from J, with 9 bases in between. Germline assignment: CDR1 MNHNS and CDR2 SASEGT. In DNA form, the CDR3 reads TGTGCCAGCAGTGAACGGGGTCTGAGCAATCAGCCCCAGCATTTT. Translating gives CASSERGLSNQPQHF.

V and J are TRBV9 and TRBJ2-3; unclear D gene. V was cut by 4 bases and J by 3 bases, with 9 bases left in between. The CDR3 extends over 13 amino acids. Germline lookup yields CDR1 SGDLS and CDR2 YYNGEE. The CDR3 nucleotides read TGTGCCAGCAGCCCCAGCAGGACAGATACGCAGTATTTT. Translation: CASSPSRTDTQYF.

This chain uses TRBV6-5 with TRBJ1-3; D is unresolved. This CDR3 has 13 amino acids. Germline lookup yields CDR1 MNHEY and CDR2 SVGAGI. The germline V and J ends were trimmed by 11 bases and 3 bases, with 14 bases remaining between them. CDR3 protein: CASRESGGNTIYF. The CDR3 nucleotides read TGTGCCTCGAGGGAATCGGGTGGAAACACCATATATTTT.

This clone was detected only a few times. The V gene is TRBV30, the J gene TRBJ1-6; 7 nucleotides align to TRBD1. The CDR3 totals 14 residues. Germline CDR1 and CDR2: GTSNPN and SVGIG (reference sequence). With 1 base clipped from V and 5 bases from J, the junction kept 2 bases outside the gene matches. CDR3 nucleotides: TGTGCCTGGAGTGCGACAGGGAATAATTCACCCCTCCACTTT. This gives the protein CAWSATGNNSPLHF.

The rearrangement uses TRBV18 and TRBJ1-1; possibly TRBD1 for D (6 bases). Deletions cut 0 bases from V and 3 bases from J, with 14 bases between. CDR3 length: 16 amino acids. The germline V gene encodes CDR1 KGHSH and CDR2 LQKENI. The CDR3 sequence: CASSPPVQGSHTEAFF. As DNA, the CDR3 is TGTGCCAGCTCACCACCGGTTCAGGGGTCGCACACTGAAGCTTTCTTT.

This clone has just one count. This chain uses TRBV6-5 with TRBJ2-7; D gene ambiguous. From germline, CDR1 is MNHEY and CDR2 SVGAGI. Trimming cost V 11 bases and J 2 bases, with 19 bases left between them. The CDR3 spans 14 residues. The CDR3 sequence is CALKGPGTTYEQYF. Here the CDR3 DNA reads TGTGCCCTCAAAGGACCGGGTACGACCTACGAGCAGTACTTC.

This chain uses TRBV30 with TRBJ2-2; D is possibly TRBD2 (5 bases). Trimming removed 4 bases at V and 3 bases at J, with 12 bases between. The CDR3 is 14 residues long. The germline V gene has CDR1 GTSNPN and CDR2 SVGIG (reference sequence). CDR3 DNA: TGTGCCTGGATTAAAGCGGAACACACCGGGGAGCTGTTTTTT. Its protein is CAWIKAEHTGELFF.

In this sample, this clone is medium-sized (0.01 to 0.1%). CDR3 amino acids: CASSYSRGARNEQFF. CDR3 in DNA: TGTGCCAGCAGTTACTCAAGGGGGGCGCGTAATGAGCAGTTCTTC. V and J are TRBV6-5 and TRBJ2-1, with D perhaps assigned TRBD1 or TRBD2 (6 bases each). The V end lost 0 bases, the J end lost 7 bases, and 13 bases lay between the germline ends. CDR1 MNHEY and CDR2 SVGAGI come from the germline V gene. This CDR3 comprises 15 residues.

This chain connects TRBV2 to TRBJ1-3; possibly TRBD1 for D (6 bases). V was pared by 8 bases and J by 1 base, with 27 bases between. This CDR3 is built from 19 residues. In germline, CDR1 is SNHLY, CDR2 FYNNEI. The DNA of the CDR3 is TGTGCCAGCTCGCGCGTATTTTCGGGGGCAAATCGGTCTGGAAACACCATATATTTT. Residues: CASSRVFSGANRSGNTIYF.

This chain connects TRBV18 to TRBJ1-4; TRBD1 matches at 9 bases. With V trimmed by 3 bases and J by 6 bases, 2 bases remained unmatched. This CDR3 spans 14 amino acids. Germline V CDR1 and CDR2: KGHSH, LQKENI. CDR3 bases: TGTGCCAGCTCACCCAGACAGGGGGATGAAAAACTGTTTTTT. Protein: CASSPRQGDEKLFF.

This rearrangement joins TRBV3-1 (or the pseudogene TRBV3-2) to TRBJ2-3, with D maybe TRBD2 (5 bases). Trimming removed 1 base from V and 3 bases from J, with 11 bases in between. CDR1 is LGHDT and CDR2 is YNNKEL in the germline V gene (reference sequence). This CDR3 region has 15 residues. CDR3: CASSQVYRGTDTQYF. The CDR3 nucleotides read TGTGCCAGCAGCCAAGTTTACAGAGGGACAGATACGCAGTATTTT.

The J gene is TRBJ2-3, the V gene TRBV25-1; possible D gene TRBD2, 7 bases. Between the trimmed V and J ends, which lost 9 bases and 9 bases, there was a span of 13 bases. The CDR3 loop spans 11 amino acids. Looked up from germline, CDR1 is MGHDK and CDR2 is SYGVNS. The CDR3 spells CASAGRGTQYF. The CDR3 bases are TGTGCCAGTGCGGGGAGGGGGACGCAGTATTTT. The variable domain in full, with the rest retrieved from reference TRBV25-1 and TRBJ2-3, is EADIYQTPRYLVIGTGKKITLECSQTMGHDKMYWYQQDPGMELHLIHYSYGVNSTEKGDLSSESTVSRIRTEHFPLTLESARPSHTSQYLCASAGRGTQYFGPGTRLTVL.

The sample holds one count of this clone. CDR3 nucleotides: TGTGCCAGCAGCCTAGGCGACAGGGCAGACGAGCAGTACTTC. It codes for CASSLGDRADEQYF. The chain employs TRBV7-3 and TRBJ2-7, with TRBD1 identical over 7 bases. The germline V gene encodes CDR1 SGHTA and CDR2 FQGTGA. The ends lost 5 bases at V and 5 bases at J; junction bases unmatched: 9. The CDR3 sequence is 14 residues long.

V usage is TRBV7-9 and J usage is TRBJ1-4; 9 nucleotides align to TRBD1. Germline V CDR1 and CDR2: SEHNR, FQNEAQ (reference sequence). The V and J ends lost 4 bases and 7 bases, in that order; junction bases with no gene match: 4. The CDR3 is 14 residues long. CDR3 DNA: TGTGCCAGCAGCTCGGGACAGGGTCGTGAAAAACTGTTTTTT. This codes for CASSSGQGREKLFF.

This sequence joins TRBV6-5 and TRBJ2-7; 12 bases fit TRBD2. Germline V gives CDR1 MNHEY, CDR2 SVGAGI. Trimming cost V 6 bases and J 3 bases; bases outside gene matches: 6. The CDR3 covers 15 residues. The CDR3 bases are TGTGCCAGCAGCTACCTAGCGGGAGGGGGCTACGAGCAGTACTTC. Amino acids: CASSYLAGGGYEQYF.

J is TRBJ1-4 and V is TRBV5-6; unclear D gene. Trimming took off 1 base at V and 7 bases at J, with 14 bases between the two ends. Germline V lookup: CDR1 SGHDT, CDR2 YYEEEE. This CDR3 comprises 15 residues. The CDR3 spells CASSLKASDGEKLFF. CDR3 nucleotide sequence: TGTGCCAGCAGCTTGAAGGCATCCGACGGTGAAAAACTGTTTTTT. Supplemented by reference TRBV5-6 and TRBJ1-4, the full variable domain reads DAGVTQSPTHLIKTRGQQVTLRCSPKSGHDTVSWYQQALGQGPQFIFQYYEEEERQRGNFPDRFSGHQFPNYSSELNVNALLLGDSALYLCASSLKASDGEKLFFGSGTQLSVL.

This clone was found a few times. This CDR3 is CASSSRGSTDTQYF. The CDR3 DNA reads TGTGCCAGCAGCTCACGGGGGAGCACAGATACGCAGTATTTT. The V call is TRBV11-2, the J call TRBJ2-3; TRBD2 is a possible D gene (6 bases). In germline, CDR1 is SGHAT, CDR2 FQNNGV. CDR3 length: 14 amino acids. V dropped 4 bases and J dropped 0 bases, with 8 bases sitting between them.

The rearrangement links TRBV6-1 to TRBJ2-5, with TRBD1 identical over 7 bases. The V gene end was trimmed by 2 bases and the J gene end by 5 bases; junction bases not matched to a gene: 8. The CDR3 runs 15 residues. Per germline, CDR1 MNHNS and CDR2 SASEGT. CDR3 sequence (DNA): TGTGCCAGCAGTGAACCGACAGGGACCGGGGAGACCCAGTACTTC. The encoded protein is CASSEPTGTGETQYF.

The gene calls are TRBV7-9 and TRBJ1-2; the D is unclear. Trimming removed 5 bases at V and 4 bases at J, with 14 bases between. The CDR3 runs 14 residues. Per germline, CDR1 SEHNR and CDR2 FQNEAQ (reference sequence). CDR3 residues: CASSPRGLAYGYTF. CDR3 bases: TGTGCCAGCAGCCCGCGAGGTCTCGCCTATGGCTACACCTTC.

The rearrangement links TRBV5-5 to TRBJ1-1; D unclear. The germline CDR1 and CDR2 sequences are SGHKS and YYEKEE (reference sequence). V lost 7 bases and J lost 0, with 16 bases in between. The CDR3 totals 15 residues. CDR3 in DNA: TGTGCCAGCCGCTCGGACCCTTTTATGAACACTGAAGCTTTCTTT. Translating gives CASRSDPFMNTEAFF.

The V gene is TRBV10-3, the J gene TRBJ2-5, with TRBD2 matching 7 bases. J lost 2 bases, V lost 6 bases, and 3 bases had no gene match. The germline V gene has CDR1 ENHRY and CDR2 SYGVKD. The CDR3 runs 13 residues. CDR3 region: CAIRPSGQETQYF. Here the CDR3 DNA reads TGTGCCATCAGGCCTAGCGGTCAAGAGACCCAGTACTTC.

This clone was recorded once. J is TRBJ1-2 and V is TRBV28; 7 nucleotides line up with TRBD1. In germline, CDR1 is MDHEN, CDR2 SYDVKM. Trimming at V came to 6 bases and at J to 14 bases, leaving 15 bases not matched to a gene. The CDR3 has 13 residues. In DNA, the CDR3 is TGTGCCAGCAGCCGACTGACAGGGATGCTACTTACCTTC. Encoded protein: CASSRLTGMLLTF.